This T cell receptor (beta chain) was retrieved from a study of blood T cell repertoires in COVID-19. Overall study: In each case, the material was cDNA or gDNA derived from T cells, B-cell-depleted T cells, or PBMCs.

In the source study's methods: Reference gene primer amplification gave estimated nucleated cell counts. Some clones are missing from TCRdb's copy, which holds only in-frame ones; the method was immunoSEQ multiplex PCR. For V, J and clone size, that table is used; D and trimming come from the DNA. This table holds 300,000 to 400,000 clones, roughly 86% found once. This receptor was obtained from a woman aged 70-85 years with COVID-19, enrolled during active disease. The material sequenced was peripheral blood.

CDR3 sequence (DNA): TGCGCCAGCAGCTGGGAGGTGGGAACACATGGCTACACCTTC. It encodes CASSWEVGTHGYTF. The chain links TRBV5-1 to TRBJ1-2, with D unclear. The CDR3 covers 14 residues. V lost 3 bases, J lost 6 bases, and 15 bases lay in between. Germline V gene sequence: CDR1 SGHRS, CDR2 YFSETQ.